This TCR beta chain came from a study of chemoradiotherapy in HPV16-positive cancers. Findings of the study overall: HPV-specific T cells were functionally defined from only a couple of HPV16-positive patients.

This clone came up a few times. What it binds is unknown. Repertoires were sampled repeatedly during chemoradiotherapy. Using immunoSEQ multiplex PCR, the repertoire was profiled, and TCRdb retains in-frame clones only, with some absent. The sample holds 4,500 or so clones; roughly 72% are singletons and the top ten take 9.3%. The CDR3 length is 18 residues. J lost 5 bases, V lost 4 bases, and 16 bases had no gene match. CDR1 is ENHRY and CDR2 is SYGVKD in the germline V gene. Sequenced material: tumor tissue, taken from a patient who underwent chemoradiotherapy. The chain recombines TRBV10-3 with TRBJ1-4; 7 positions agree with TRBD1. The TCR sequence derives from a human donor with HPV-associated anogenital cancer. CDR3 sequence reads: CAISAFAGQPKGNEKLFF. The CDR3 bases are TGTGCCATCAGTGCATTCGCGGGACAGCCCAAAGGGAATGAAAAACTGTTTTTT.